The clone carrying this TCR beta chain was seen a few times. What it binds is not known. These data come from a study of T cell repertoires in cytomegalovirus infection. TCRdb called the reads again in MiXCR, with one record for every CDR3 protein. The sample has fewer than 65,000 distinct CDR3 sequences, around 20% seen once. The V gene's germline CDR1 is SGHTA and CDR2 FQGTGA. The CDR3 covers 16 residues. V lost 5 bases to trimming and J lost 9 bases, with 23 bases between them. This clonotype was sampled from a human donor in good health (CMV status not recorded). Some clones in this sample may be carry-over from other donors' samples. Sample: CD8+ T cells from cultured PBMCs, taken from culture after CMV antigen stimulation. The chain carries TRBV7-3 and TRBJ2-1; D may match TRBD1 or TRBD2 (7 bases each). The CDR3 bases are TGTGCCAGCAGCCCAACGGGGAGGGGGCTCATAGTTGAGCAGTTCTTC. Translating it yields CASSPTGRGLIVEQFF.